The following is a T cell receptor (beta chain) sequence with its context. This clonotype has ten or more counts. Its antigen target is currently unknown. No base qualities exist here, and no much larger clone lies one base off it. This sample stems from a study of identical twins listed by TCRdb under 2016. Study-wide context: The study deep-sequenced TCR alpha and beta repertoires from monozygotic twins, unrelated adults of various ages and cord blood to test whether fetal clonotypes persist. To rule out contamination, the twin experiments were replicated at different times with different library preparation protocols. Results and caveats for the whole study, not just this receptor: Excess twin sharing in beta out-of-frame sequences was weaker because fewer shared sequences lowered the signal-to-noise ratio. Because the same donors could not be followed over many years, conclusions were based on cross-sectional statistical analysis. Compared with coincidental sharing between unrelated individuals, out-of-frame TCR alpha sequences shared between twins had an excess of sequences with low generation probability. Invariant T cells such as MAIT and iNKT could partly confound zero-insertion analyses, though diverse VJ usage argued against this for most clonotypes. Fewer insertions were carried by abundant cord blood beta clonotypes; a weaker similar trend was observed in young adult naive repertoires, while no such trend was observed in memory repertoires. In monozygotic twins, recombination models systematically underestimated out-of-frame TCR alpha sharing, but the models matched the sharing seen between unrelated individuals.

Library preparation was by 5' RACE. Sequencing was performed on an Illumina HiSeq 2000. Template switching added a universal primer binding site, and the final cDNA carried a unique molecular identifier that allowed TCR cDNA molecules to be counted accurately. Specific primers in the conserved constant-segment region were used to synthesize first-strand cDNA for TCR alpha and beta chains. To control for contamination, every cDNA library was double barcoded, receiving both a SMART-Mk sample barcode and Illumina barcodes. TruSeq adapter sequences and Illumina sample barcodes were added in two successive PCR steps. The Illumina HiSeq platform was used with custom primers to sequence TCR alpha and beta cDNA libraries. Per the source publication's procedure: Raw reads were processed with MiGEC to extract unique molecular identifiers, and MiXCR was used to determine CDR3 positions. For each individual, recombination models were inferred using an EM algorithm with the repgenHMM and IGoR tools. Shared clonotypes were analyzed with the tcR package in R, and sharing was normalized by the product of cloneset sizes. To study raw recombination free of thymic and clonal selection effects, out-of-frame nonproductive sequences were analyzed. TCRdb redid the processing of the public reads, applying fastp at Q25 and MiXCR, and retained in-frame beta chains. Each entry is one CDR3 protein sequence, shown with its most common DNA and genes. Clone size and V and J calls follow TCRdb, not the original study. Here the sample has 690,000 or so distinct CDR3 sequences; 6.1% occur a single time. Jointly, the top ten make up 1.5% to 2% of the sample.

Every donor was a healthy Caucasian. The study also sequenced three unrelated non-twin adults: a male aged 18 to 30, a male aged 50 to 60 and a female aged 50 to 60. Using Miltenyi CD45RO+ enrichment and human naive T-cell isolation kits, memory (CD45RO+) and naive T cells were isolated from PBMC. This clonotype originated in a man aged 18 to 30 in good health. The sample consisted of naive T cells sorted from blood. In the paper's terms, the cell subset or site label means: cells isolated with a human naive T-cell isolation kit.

In nucleotides, the sequence is TGTGCCAGCAGTTTAAAGTCCCCCGAGCCAGATACGCAGTATTTT. Its amino acids are CASSLKSPEPDTQYF. Here the chain combines TRBV12-3 or TRBV12-4 and TRBJ2-3; the D gene remains uncertain. A distance of 13 bases separates the germline ends of V and J, which lose 2 bases and 4 bases respectively. Inclusive of the bounding cysteine and phenylalanine, the CDR3 is 15 residues long. CDR3 DNA is the only sequence kept; it has 45 bases, read in frame from the first base.